This T cell receptor (beta chain) comes out of a study of response to subunit inactivated influenza vaccine. Whole-study results and caveats: Every seasonal influenza vaccination brings in few new T cells, the authors suggested.

On this clonotype: Its matching antigen is unknown.

The germline gives CDR1 DFQATT, CDR2 SNEGSKA (reference sequence). CDR3 size: 11 residues. V was pared by 3 bases and J by 4 bases, with 7 bases between. TCRdb re-derived calls from the RT-PCR reads in MiXCR, one entry per CDR3 protein. The table has about 500,000 distinct CDR3 sequences, about 17% seen once; the top ten hold 3%. The TCR sequence derives from a man in his fifties or sixties who received an inactivated influenza vaccine. The rearrangement joins TRBV20-1 to TRBJ2-7; D call uncertain. The specimen was CD4+ T cells sorted from PBMCs, collected approximately 25 months after vaccination. CDR3 DNA: TGCAGTGCTAGGCCAATATACGAGCAGTACTTC. This encodes CSARPIYEQYF.